This record concerns one T cell receptor beta chain sequence. The target antigen is unknown. These data originate in a study of OX40 agonist ivuxolimab in advanced cancers. Produced via immunoSEQ multiplex PCR; TCRdb's table is partial and in-frame only. The sample lists about 20,000 clones, 85% to 95% occurring once. Points from the study as a whole: Clonal expansion from baseline to week 6 occurred in both CD4+ and CD8+ T cells.

The V and J ends lost 3 bases and 4 bases respectively, with 9 bases between them. Per germline, CDR1 LNHDA and CDR2 SQIVND (reference sequence). The CDR3 is 13 residues long. This TCR came from an adult with an advanced solid tumor such as melanoma, head and neck, liver or kidney cancer. The sample was CD4+ or CD8+ T cells sorted from blood, taken in a trial of the OX40 agonist ivuxolimab. The chain recombines TRBV19 with TRBJ1-1, with D perhaps TRBD1 (5 bases). The CDR3 region has the DNA TGTGCCAGTAGTATGGGGCTGAGCACTGAAGCTTTCTTT. Translating gives CASSMGLSTEAFF.